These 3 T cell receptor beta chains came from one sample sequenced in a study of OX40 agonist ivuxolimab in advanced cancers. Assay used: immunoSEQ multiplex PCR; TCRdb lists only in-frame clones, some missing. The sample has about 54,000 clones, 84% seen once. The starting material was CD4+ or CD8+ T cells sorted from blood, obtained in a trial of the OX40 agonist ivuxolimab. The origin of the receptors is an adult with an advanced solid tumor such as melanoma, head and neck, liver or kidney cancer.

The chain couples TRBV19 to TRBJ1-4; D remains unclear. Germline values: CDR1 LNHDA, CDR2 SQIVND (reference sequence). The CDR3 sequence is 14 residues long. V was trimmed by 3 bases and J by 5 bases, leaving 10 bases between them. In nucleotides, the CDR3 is TGTGCCAGTAGTATGGGCAGTATCAATGAAAAACTGTTTTTT. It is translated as CASSMGSINEKLFF.

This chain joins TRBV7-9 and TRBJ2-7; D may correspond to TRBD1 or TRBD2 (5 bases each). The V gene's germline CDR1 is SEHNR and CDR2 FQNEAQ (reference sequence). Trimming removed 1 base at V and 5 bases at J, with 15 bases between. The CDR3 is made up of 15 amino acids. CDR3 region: CASSLEGRGWDEQYF. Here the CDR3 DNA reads TGTGCCAGCAGCTTAGAGGGACGGGGTTGGGACGAGCAGTACTTC.

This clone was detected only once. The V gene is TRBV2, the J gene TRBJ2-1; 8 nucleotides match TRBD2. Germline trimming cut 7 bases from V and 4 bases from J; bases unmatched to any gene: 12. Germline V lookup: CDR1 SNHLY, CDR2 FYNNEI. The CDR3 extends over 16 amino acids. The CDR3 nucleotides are TGTGCCAGCACCGACAATCCGGGACTAGATTACAATGAGCAGTTCTTC. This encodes CASTDNPGLDYNEQFF. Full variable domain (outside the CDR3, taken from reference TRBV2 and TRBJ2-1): EPEVTQTPSHQVTQMGQEVILRCVPISNHLYFYWYRQILGQKVEFLVSFYNNEISEKSEIFDDQFSVERPDGSNFTLKIRSTKLEDSAMYFCASTDNPGLDYNEQFFGPGTRLTVL.